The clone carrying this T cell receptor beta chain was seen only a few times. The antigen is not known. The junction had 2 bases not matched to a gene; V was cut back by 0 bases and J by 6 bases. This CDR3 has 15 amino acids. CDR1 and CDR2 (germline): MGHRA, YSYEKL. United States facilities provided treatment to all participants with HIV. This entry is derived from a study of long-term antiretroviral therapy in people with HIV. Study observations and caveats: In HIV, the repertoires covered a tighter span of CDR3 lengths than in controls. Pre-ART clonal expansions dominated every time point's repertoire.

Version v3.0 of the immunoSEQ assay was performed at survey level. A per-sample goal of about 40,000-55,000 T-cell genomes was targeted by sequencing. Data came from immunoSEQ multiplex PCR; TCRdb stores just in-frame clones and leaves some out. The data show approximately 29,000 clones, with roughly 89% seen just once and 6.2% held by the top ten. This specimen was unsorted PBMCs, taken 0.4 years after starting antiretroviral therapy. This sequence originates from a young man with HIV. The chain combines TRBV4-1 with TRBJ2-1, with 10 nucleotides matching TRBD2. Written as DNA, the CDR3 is TGCGCCAGCAGCCAAGAATGGACTAGCGGCAATGAGCAGTTCTTC. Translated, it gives CASSQEWTSGNEQFF.